This T cell receptor (beta chain) is from a study of T cell responses to AZD1222 COVID-19 vaccine. Study-level results: In a largely white British group with more females than males, clonal diversity was possibly underestimated. Spike-specific TCR breadth and depth were elevated following two AZD1222 doses.

To note about this clone: The antigen remains unidentified.

Data came from immunoSEQ multiplex PCR; TCRdb stores just in-frame clones and leaves some out. The table records some 130,000 clones, over 75% of them present only once. The CDR3 length is 13 residues. Germline lookup yields CDR1 SGHNT and CDR2 YENEEA. V shed 5 bases and J shed 2 bases, with 6 bases lying between them. The chain joins TRBV11-3 to TRBJ2-2; D not certain. This TCR was sampled from an adult who received the AZD1222 COVID-19 vaccine. The sequencing here drew on peripheral blood, taken 28 days after the second AZD1222 dose. CDR3 amino acids: CASSPINTGELFF. CDR3 DNA: TGTGCCAGCAGCCCGATCAACACCGGGGAGCTGTTTTTT.